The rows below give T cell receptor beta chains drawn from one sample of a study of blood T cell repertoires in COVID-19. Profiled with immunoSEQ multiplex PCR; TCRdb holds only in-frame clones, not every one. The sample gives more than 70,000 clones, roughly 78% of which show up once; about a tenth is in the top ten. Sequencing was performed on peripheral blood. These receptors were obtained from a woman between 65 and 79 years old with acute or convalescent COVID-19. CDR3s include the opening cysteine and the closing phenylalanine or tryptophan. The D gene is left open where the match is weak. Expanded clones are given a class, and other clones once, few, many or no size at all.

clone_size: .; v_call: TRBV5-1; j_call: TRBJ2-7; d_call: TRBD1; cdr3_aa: CASSPKTGKEQYF; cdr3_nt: TGCGCCAGCAGCCCGAAGACAGGGAAAGAGCAGTACTTC
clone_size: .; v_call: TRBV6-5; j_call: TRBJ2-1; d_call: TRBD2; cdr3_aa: CASSTSGPDNEQFF; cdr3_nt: TGTGCCAGCAGTACTAGCGGGCCGGACAATGAGCAGTTCTTC
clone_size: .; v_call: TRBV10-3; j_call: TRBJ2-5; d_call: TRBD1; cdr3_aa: CATDQGEQETQYF; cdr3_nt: TGTGCCACCGACCAGGGGGAACAAGAGACCCAGTACTTC
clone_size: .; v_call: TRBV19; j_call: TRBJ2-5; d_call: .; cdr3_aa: CASSMVGLDSFQETQYF; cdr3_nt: TGTGCCAGTAGTATGGTTGGGTTGGACTCGTTCCAAGAGACCCAGTACTTC
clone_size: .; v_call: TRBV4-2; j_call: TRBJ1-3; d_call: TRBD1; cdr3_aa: CASSQDGTGGGNTIYF; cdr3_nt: TGTGCCAGCAGCCAAGATGGGACAGGGGGCGGAAACACCATATATTTT
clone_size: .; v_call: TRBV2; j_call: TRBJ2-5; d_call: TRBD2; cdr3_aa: CASSDVVLAGDQETQYF; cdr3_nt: TGTGCCAGCAGTGATGTGGTACTAGCGGGGGACCAAGAGACCCAGTACTTC
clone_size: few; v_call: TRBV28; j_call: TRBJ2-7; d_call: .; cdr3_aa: CASTSRGYEQYF; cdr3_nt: TGTGCCAGCACTTCACGGGGTTACGAGCAGTACTTC
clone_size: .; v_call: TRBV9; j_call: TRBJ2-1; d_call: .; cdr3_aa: CASSPGGLENNEQFF; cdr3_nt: TGTGCCAGCAGCCCTGGGGGACTGGAGAACAATGAGCAGTTCTTC
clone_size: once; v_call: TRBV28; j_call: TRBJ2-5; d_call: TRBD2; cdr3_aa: CASSLGTSGLEAQYF; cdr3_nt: TGTGCCAGCAGTTTGGGTACTAGCGGATTAGAGGCCCAGTACTTC
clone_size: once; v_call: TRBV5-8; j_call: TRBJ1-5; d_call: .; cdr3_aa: CASSPMGGQPQHF; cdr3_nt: TGTGCCAGCAGCCCGATGGGGGGTCAGCCCCAGCATTTT
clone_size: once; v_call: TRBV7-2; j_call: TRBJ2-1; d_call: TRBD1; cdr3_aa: CASSPSDRGREQFF; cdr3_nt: TGTGCCAGCAGCCCATCGGACAGGGGTCGTGAGCAGTTCTTC
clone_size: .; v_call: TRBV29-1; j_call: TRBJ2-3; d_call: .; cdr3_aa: CSVGDSEAQTQYF; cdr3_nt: TGCAGCGTTGGGGACTCCGAGGCCCAGACGCAGTATTTT
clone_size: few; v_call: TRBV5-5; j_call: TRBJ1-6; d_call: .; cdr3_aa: CASSLEQQGVDSPLHF; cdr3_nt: TGTGCCAGCAGCTTGGAACAACAAGGGGTGGATTCACCCCTCCACTTT
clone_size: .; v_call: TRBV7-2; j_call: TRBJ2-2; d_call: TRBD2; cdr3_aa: CASSSGLAGGSYTGELFF; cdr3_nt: TGTGCCAGCAGCTCCGGACTAGCGGGGGGGTCTTACACCGGGGAGCTGTTTTTT
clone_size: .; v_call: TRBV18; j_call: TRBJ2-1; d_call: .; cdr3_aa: CASSPRAGDGSSYNEQFF; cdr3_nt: TGTGCCAGCTCACCACGGGCCGGTGATGGAAGCTCCTACAATGAGCAGTTCTTC
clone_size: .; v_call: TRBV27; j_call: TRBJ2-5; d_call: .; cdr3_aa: CASSSTYGVGTQYF; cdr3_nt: TGTGCCAGCAGTTCGACTTACGGAGTTGGGACCCAGTACTTC
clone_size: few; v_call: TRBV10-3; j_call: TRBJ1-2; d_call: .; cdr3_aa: CAISAPSRSGYTF; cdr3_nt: TGTGCCATCAGTGCCCCTTCGAGGAGCGGCTACACCTTC
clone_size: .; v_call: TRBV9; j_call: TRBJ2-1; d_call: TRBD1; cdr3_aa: CASSVEVDTGGIYNEQFF; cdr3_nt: TGTGCCAGCAGCGTAGAAGTGGATACAGGGGGCATCTACAATGAGCAGTTCTTC
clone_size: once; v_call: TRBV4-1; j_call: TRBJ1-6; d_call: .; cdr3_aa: CASSQVGGGSNSPLHF; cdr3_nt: TGCGCCAGCAGCCAAGTGGGGGGGGGCAGTAATTCACCCCTCCACTTT
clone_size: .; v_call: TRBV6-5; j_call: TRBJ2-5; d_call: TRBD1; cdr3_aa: CASSYGQVQYF; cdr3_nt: TGTGCCAGCAGTTACGGACAGGTCCAGTACTTC
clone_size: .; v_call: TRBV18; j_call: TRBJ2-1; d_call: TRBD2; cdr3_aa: CASSPGLASPPYNEQFF; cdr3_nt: TGTGCCAGCTCACCAGGACTAGCATCTCCCCCCTACAATGAGCAGTTCTTC
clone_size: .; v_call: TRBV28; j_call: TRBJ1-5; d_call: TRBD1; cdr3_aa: CASGGQGVQPQHF; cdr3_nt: TGTGCCAGCGGCGGCCAGGGGGTTCAGCCCCAGCATTTT
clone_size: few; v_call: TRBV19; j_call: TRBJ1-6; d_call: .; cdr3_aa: CASSVDSNSPLHF; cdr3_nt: TGTGCCAGTAGTGTGGACAGTAATTCACCCCTCCACTTT
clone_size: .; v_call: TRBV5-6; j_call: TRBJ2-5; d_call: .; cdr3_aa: CASSFLRAPRAGETQYF; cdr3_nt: TGTGCCAGCAGCTTCCTCCGGGCCCCTAGGGCAGGGGAGACCCAGTACTTC
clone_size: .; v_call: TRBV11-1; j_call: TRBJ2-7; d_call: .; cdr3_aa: CASSPGGYSYEQYF; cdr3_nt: TGTGCCAGCAGTCCCGGGGGATACTCCTACGAGCAGTACTTC
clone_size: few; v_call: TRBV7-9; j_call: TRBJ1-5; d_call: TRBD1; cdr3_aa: CASSAEPGQGNVANQPQHF; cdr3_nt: TGTGCCAGCAGCGCAGAGCCGGGACAGGGAAATGTTGCGAATCAGCCCCAGCATTTT
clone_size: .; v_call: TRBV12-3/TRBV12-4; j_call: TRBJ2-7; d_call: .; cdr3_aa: CASSQGPYEQYF; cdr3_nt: TGTGCCAGCAGTCAGGGCCCCTACGAGCAGTACTTC
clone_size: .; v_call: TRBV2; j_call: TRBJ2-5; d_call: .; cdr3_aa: CASKVGVMGETQYF; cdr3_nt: TGTGCCAGCAAGGTGGGAGTCATGGGAGAGACCCAGTACTTC
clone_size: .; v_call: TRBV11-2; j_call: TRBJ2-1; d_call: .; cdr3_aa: CASRDSYNEQFF; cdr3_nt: TGTGCCAGCAGAGACAGCTACAATGAGCAGTTCTTC
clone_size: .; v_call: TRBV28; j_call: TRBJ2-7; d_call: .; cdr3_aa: CASRKSGDLYEQYF; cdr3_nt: TGTGCCAGCAGAAAAAGCGGAGATCTCTACGAGCAGTACTTC
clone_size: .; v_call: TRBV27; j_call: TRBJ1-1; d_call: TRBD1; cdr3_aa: CASSLSLGTGGRMNTEAFF; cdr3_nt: TGTGCCAGCAGTTTATCGCTCGGGACAGGGGGCCGCATGAACACTGAAGCTTTCTTT
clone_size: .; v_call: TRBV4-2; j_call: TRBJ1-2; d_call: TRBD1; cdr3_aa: CASSPDPGQRHYGYTF; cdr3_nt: TGTGCCAGCAGCCCCGACCCGGGACAGAGACACTATGGCTACACCTTC
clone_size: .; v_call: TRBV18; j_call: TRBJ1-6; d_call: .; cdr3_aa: CASSPQKSGSYSPLHF; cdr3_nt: TGTGCCAGCTCACCACAAAAGAGTGGGAGTTATTCACCCCTCCACTTT
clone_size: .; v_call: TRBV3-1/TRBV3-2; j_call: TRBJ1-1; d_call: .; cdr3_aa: CASSQFPGNTEAFF; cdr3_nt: TGTGCCAGCAGCCAATTTCCGGGGAACACTGAAGCTTTCTTT
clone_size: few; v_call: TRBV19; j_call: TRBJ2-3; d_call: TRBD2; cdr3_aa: CASSIGLAGADTQYF; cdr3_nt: TGTGCCAGTAGTATAGGACTAGCGGGGGCAGATACGCAGTATTTT
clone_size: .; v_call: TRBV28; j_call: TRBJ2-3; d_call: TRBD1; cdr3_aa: CASRSTGLADTQYF; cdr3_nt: TGTGCCAGCAGGTCGACAGGGCTCGCAGATACGCAGTATTTT
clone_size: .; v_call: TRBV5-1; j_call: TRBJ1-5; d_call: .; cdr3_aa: CASSPSPGSDQPQHF; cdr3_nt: TGCGCCAGCAGCCCCAGCCCAGGATCTGATCAGCCCCAGCATTTT
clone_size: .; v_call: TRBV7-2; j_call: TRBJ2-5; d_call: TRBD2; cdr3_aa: CASSLVLAVNQETQYF; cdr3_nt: TGTGCCAGCAGCTTAGTCCTAGCGGTGAACCAAGAGACCCAGTACTTC
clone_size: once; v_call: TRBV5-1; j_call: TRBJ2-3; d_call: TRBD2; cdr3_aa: CASSSGTTSTDTQYF; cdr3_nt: TGCGCCAGCAGCAGCGGGACTACTAGCACAGATACGCAGTATTTT
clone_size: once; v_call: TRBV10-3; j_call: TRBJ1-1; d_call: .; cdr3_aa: CAISARTAPQNTEAFF; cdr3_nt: TGTGCCATCAGTGCCCGGACTGCTCCGCAGAACACTGAAGCTTTCTTT